This entry lists 28 T cell receptor beta chains sequenced from one sample in a study of T cell responses to AZD1222 COVID-19 vaccine. Profiling relied on immunoSEQ multiplex PCR, and the TCRdb table lists in-frame clones only, not all of them. The sample consists of over 100,000 clones, approximately 86% of them appearing once. Sequencing was performed on peripheral blood, taken 28 days after the second dose of the MenACWY control vaccine. The receptors were gathered from an adult who received the MenACWY meningococcal vaccine as a control.

This clone was observed once. The rearrangement uses TRBV7-6 and TRBJ1-4; D might be TRBD1 (5 bases). The ends were cut back, 7 bases at V and 5 bases at J, with 11 bases in the middle. Germline assignment: CDR1 SGHVS and CDR2 FNYEAQ. The CDR3 has 13 amino acids. The chain's CDR3 is CASKGQVNEKLFF. In DNA form, the CDR3 reads TGTGCCAGCAAGGGGCAGGTCAATGAAAAACTGTTTTTT.

This chain connects TRBV23-1 to TRBJ1-3, with D tentatively TRBD1 (5 bases). TRBV23-1 is an ORF, with its function uncertain. The CDR3 length is 15 residues. V was shortened by 5 bases and J by 4 bases, with 15 bases between the two germline ends. The CDR3 DNA reads as TGCGCCAGCAGTGGACATTTACCCTCGGGAAACACCATATATTTT. Amino acids: CASSGHLPSGNTIYF.

The chain combines TRBV11-2 with TRBJ2-3; 8 bases agree with TRBD2. The CDR3 has 17 amino acids. Trimming took 6 bases from V and 0 from J; bases not matched to a gene: 11. Germline assignment: CDR1 SGHAT and CDR2 FQNNGV. CDR3 residues: CASSSRRTSPSTDTQYF. The CDR3, as DNA: TGTGCCAGCAGTTCCAGGCGGACTAGCCCCAGCACAGATACGCAGTATTTT.

The rearrangement links TRBV10-1 to TRBJ2-2, with D uncertain. The V end was cut by 3 bases, the J end by 4 bases, with 9 bases between. Germline loops: CDR1 WNHNN, CDR2 SYGVQD (reference sequence). CDR3 length equals 14 residues. For the CDR3, the DNA is TGCGCCAGCAGTGAATCGGGCGGCACCGGGGAGCTGTTTTTT. Amino acid sequence: CASSESGGTGELFF.

This chain links TRBV10-3 with TRBJ2-7; 11 nucleotides match TRBD1. The junction had 0 bases not matched to a gene; V was cut back by 8 bases and J by 3 bases. The germline V gene has CDR1 ENHRY and CDR2 SYGVKD. The CDR3 contains 12 residues. CDR3 residues: CAIGTGGYEQYF. CDR3 bases: TGTGCCATCGGGACAGGGGGCTACGAGCAGTACTTC.

The chain is built from TRBV2 and TRBJ2-2, with TRBD1 identical over 11 bases. The CDR3 is 15 amino acids. Germline loops: CDR1 SNHLY, CDR2 FYNNEI. The V gene end was trimmed by 8 bases and the J gene end by 7 bases; junction bases not matched to a gene: 9. In DNA, the CDR3 is TGTGCCAGCGAACCGGACAGGGGGCGAAGCGGGGAGCTGTTTTTT. Amino acid sequence: CASEPDRGRSGELFF.

The chain carries TRBV11-2 and TRBJ1-2; D gene ambiguous. The CDR3 consists of 14 residues. Trimming shortened V by 2 bases and J by 9 bases, and 16 bases separated the two germline ends. The germline CDR1 and CDR2 sequences are SGHAT and FQNNGV. The DNA for the CDR3 is TGTGCCAGCAGCTTACAGGAAGGGAGCGGGAGCTACACCTTC. This encodes CASSLQEGSGSYTF.

J is TRBJ1-5 and V is TRBV27; D not resolved. Trimming removed 6 bases at V and 4 bases at J, with 16 bases between. The CDR3 has 15 residues. Germline V CDR1 and CDR2: MNHEY, SMNVEV (reference sequence). The CDR3: CASSEVPANNQPQHF. The CDR3 DNA is TGTGCCAGCAGCGAAGTACCGGCTAATAATCAGCCCCAGCATTTT.

A remark on this clone: In the same sample, other DNA sequences code for this CDR3. The rearrangement links TRBV5-4 to TRBJ2-7; the D is unclear. Germline V lookup: CDR1 SGHNT, CDR2 YYREEE (reference sequence). The CDR3 length is 15 residues. V lost 0 bases to trimming and J lost 1 base, with 11 bases between them. As DNA, the CDR3 is TGTGCCAGCAGCTTGGATGGTGGCGGATCCTACGAGCAGTACTTC. This codes for CASSLDGGGSYEQYF.

Note on this clone: One end of the junction fails to match germline, which may point to a read error. J is TRBJ2-7 and V is TRBV5-5; 8 nucleotides align to TRBD1. There are 12 residues in the CDR3. Germline CDR1 and CDR2: SGHKS and YYEKEE (reference sequence). The CDR3 loop reads CASSLAGTGVSF. The CDR3 DNA reads as TGTGCCAGCAGCTTGGCGGGGACAGGCGTGTCCTTC.

The genes are TRBV7-2 and TRBJ1-2, with D uncertain. From germline, CDR1 is SGHTA and CDR2 FQGNSA. Trimming left V 3 bases short and J 4 bases short, with 15 bases between. This CDR3 region has 15 residues. The CDR3 loop is CASSLGDTSLYGYTF. The CDR3 bases are TGTGCCAGCAGCTTGGGAGACACAAGCCTCTATGGCTACACCTTC.

The chain carries TRBV9 and TRBJ2-7; 8 bases map to TRBD2. Losses at the gene ends were 0 bases for V and 6 bases for J; bases not matched to a gene: 11. Germline values: CDR1 SGDLS, CDR2 YYNGEE. There are 16 residues in the CDR3. The CDR3 here is CASSVEILAGLSEQYF. CDR3 nucleotide sequence: TGTGCCAGCAGCGTAGAAATCCTAGCGGGTCTCTCCGAGCAGTACTTC.

CDR3 loop: CASSQETGSVDTQYF. The CDR3 DNA sequence: TGCGCCAGCAGCCAAGAGACAGGTTCGGTGGATACGCAGTATTTT. The chain carries TRBV4-3 and TRBJ2-3, with a weak D call TRBD1 (6 bases). This CDR3 spans 15 amino acids. Trimming took off 0 bases at V and 6 bases at J, with 13 bases between the two ends. The germline V gene has CDR1 LGHNA and CDR2 YSLEER.

This chain connects TRBV13 to TRBJ2-7; 9 nucleotides match TRBD1. The CDR3 has 16 amino acids. The germline CDR1 and CDR2 sequences are PRHDT and FYEKMQ (reference sequence). The junction had 12 bases not matched to a gene; V was cut back by 4 bases and J by 5 bases. The CDR3: CASSSYGTGMIHEQYF. The CDR3 nucleotides read TGTGCCAGCAGCTCCTACGGGACAGGGATGATTCACGAGCAGTACTTC.

V and J are TRBV7-8 and TRBJ1-2, with 7 bases matching TRBD1. The V gene's germline CDR1 is SGHVS and CDR2 FQNEAQ. V gave up 5 bases and J gave up 3 bases; unmatched junction bases: 12. This CDR3 region has 16 residues. The DNA for the CDR3 is TGTGCCAGCAGCCCAAATTGGGGACAGTCGTACTATGGCTACACCTTC. Protein: CASSPNWGQSYYGYTF.

The chain links TRBV5-1 to TRBJ2-7, with 8 bases lining up with TRBD1. Losses at the gene ends were 0 bases for V and 4 bases for J; bases not matched to a gene: 6. The length of the CDR3 is 15 residues. CDR1 SGHRS and CDR2 YFSETQ come from the germline V gene. The CDR3 coding sequence is TGCGCCAGCAGCTTGGCTCCAGGGGGCTGGTACGAGCAGTACTTC. The encoded protein is CASSLAPGGWYEQYF.

The chain uses TRBV5-4 and TRBJ2-7; D is tentatively TRBD1 or TRBD2 (6 bases each). V lost 0 bases to trimming and J lost 2 bases, with 15 bases between them. This CDR3 is 16 amino acids long. Germline V gene lookup returns CDR1 SGHNT and CDR2 YYREEE (reference sequence). As DNA, the CDR3 is TGTGCCAGCAGCTTGGGGGGGCAGGCGGGGACCTACGAGCAGTACTTC. It translates to CASSLGGQAGTYEQYF.

CDR3 sequence: CASSPREADGYEQYF. The CDR3, as DNA: TGTGCCAGCTCACCTCGCGAGGCCGACGGGTACGAGCAGTACTTC. The chain recombines TRBV18 with TRBJ2-7; D is uncertain. This CDR3 has 15 amino acids. With 3 bases removed from V and 4 bases from J, the gap between germline ends came to 16 bases. CDR1 KGHSH and CDR2 LQKENI come from the germline V gene.

The chain links TRBV6-5 to TRBJ1-1, with D perhaps TRBD1 (5 bases). V was trimmed by 5 bases and J by 4 bases, leaving 14 bases between them. The germline V gene encodes CDR1 MNHEY and CDR2 SVGAGI. CDR3 length equals 14 residues. CDR3 region: CASSLRAGGTEAFF. The CDR3 nucleotides read TGTGCCAGCAGTCTACGGGCTGGGGGCACTGAAGCTTTCTTT.

A single count supports this clone. The chain recombines TRBV12-3 or TRBV12-4 with TRBJ2-7; D ambiguous. This CDR3 is 12 amino acids long. Trimming removed 3 bases at V and 9 bases at J, with 12 bases between. CDR3 sequence (DNA): TGTGCCAGCAGTTTTTCCCAGGACGGGCAGTACTTC. Its translation: CASSFSQDGQYF.

The V call is TRBV7-3, the J call TRBJ1-6; unclear D gene. The CDR3 runs to 14 residues. Per the germline V gene, CDR1 is SGHTA and CDR2 is FQGTGA. Trimming shortened V by 1 base and J by 2 bases, and 3 bases separated the two germline ends. CDR3 in amino acids: CASSLRPYNSPLHF. In DNA, the CDR3 is TGTGCCAGCAGCTTAAGACCCTATAATTCACCCCTCCACTTT.

This clone has more than one count but fewer than ten. This sequence joins TRBV9 and TRBJ1-5, with D uncertain. V gave up 0 bases and J gave up 8 bases, with 6 bases separating them. CDR3 length equals 12 residues. Germline values: CDR1 SGDLS, CDR2 YYNGEE. The CDR3 sequence is CASSVGDEPQHF. For the CDR3, the DNA is TGTGCCAGCAGCGTAGGGGATGAGCCCCAGCATTTT.

This clone was counted between two and nine times. The CDR3 nucleotides are TGTGCCAGTAGTATGGCGGGGGGGCGTGAGACCCAGTACTTC. This translates into CASSMAGGRETQYF. The chain is built from TRBV19 and TRBJ2-5, with TRBD2 matching over 9 bases. V lost 3 bases and J lost 5; bases outside the gene matches: 4. The CDR3 has 14 residues. The germline CDR1 and CDR2 sequences are LNHDA and SQIVND (reference sequence).

The CDR3 region is CASSTPEGRSNQPQHF. CDR3 nucleotide sequence: TGTGCCAGCAGCACGCCCGAGGGACGTAGCAATCAGCCCCAGCATTTT. The J gene is TRBJ1-5, the V gene TRBV5-6; the D gene is possibly TRBD1 (5 bases). Trimming removed 4 bases from V and 0 bases from J, with 14 bases in between. Germline V lookup: CDR1 SGHDT, CDR2 YYEEEE. The CDR3 spans 16 residues. The whole variable domain, filled in from reference TRBV5-6 and TRBJ1-5, reads DAGVTQSPTHLIKTRGQQVTLRCSPKSGHDTVSWYQQALGQGPQFIFQYYEEEERQRGNFPDRFSGHQFPNYSSELNVNALLLGDSALYLCASSTPEGRSNQPQHFGDGTRLSIL.

CDR3 amino acids: CATLNRGVASYEQYF. The CDR3 region has the DNA TGTGCCACCCTAAACCGGGGAGTGGCCTCCTACGAGCAGTACTTC. V and J are TRBV6-1 and TRBJ2-7, with D perhaps matching TRBD2 (5 bases). The germline gives CDR1 MNHNS, CDR2 SASEGT. The germline V and J ends were trimmed by 10 bases and 0 bases, with 19 bases remaining between them. The CDR3 totals 15 residues.

The sample holds a few counts of this clone. This chain joins TRBV7-8 and TRBJ1-5; TRBD1 matches at 8 bases. Germline V gene sequence: CDR1 SGHVS, CDR2 FQNEAQ. V gave up 1 base and J gave up 3 bases; unmatched junction bases: 8. CDR3 length equals 17 residues. The CDR3 loop is CASSLGGTGRTNQPQHF. The DNA of the CDR3 is TGTGCCAGCAGCTTAGGAGGGACAGGACGTACCAATCAGCCCCAGCATTTT.

The rearrangement uses TRBV5-6 and TRBJ2-7; 8 nucleotides match TRBD1. Trimming removed 4 bases from V and 1 base from J; junction bases left unmatched: 10. CDR1 is SGHDT, CDR2 YYEEEE, per germline. The CDR3 extends over 16 amino acids. The CDR3: CASSLKPGQASYEQYF. For the CDR3, the DNA is TGTGCCAGCAGCCTTAAACCGGGACAGGCTTCCTACGAGCAGTACTTC.

V gene TRBV4-3 combines with J gene TRBJ2-1; 7 bases are a match to TRBD1. With 5 bases clipped from V and 6 bases from J, the junction kept 10 bases outside the gene matches. The CDR3 sequence is 15 residues long. Looked up from germline, CDR1 is LGHNA and CDR2 is YSLEER. Here the CDR3 DNA reads TGCGCCAGCAGCAGGCGGACAGGTGGTGTCAATGAGCAGTTCTTC. Residues: CASSRRTGGVNEQFF.